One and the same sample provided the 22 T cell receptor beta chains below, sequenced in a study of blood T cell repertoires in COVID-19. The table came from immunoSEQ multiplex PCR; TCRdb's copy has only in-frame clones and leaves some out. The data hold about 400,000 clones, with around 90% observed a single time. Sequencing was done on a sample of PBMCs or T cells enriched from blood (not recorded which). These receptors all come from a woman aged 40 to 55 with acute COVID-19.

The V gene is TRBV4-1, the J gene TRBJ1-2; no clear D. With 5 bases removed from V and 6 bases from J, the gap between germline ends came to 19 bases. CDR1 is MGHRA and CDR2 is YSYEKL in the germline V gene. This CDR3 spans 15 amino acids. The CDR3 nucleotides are TGCGCCAGCAGCTTAAGAGAGAGGGAATGGGATGGCTACACCTTC. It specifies CASSLREREWDGYTF.

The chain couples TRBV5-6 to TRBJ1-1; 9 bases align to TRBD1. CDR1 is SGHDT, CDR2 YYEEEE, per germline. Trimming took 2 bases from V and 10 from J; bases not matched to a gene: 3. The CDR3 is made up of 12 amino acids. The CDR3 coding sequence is TGTGCCAGCAGCTTAGACAGGGGGGTAGCTTTCTTT. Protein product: CASSLDRGVAFF.

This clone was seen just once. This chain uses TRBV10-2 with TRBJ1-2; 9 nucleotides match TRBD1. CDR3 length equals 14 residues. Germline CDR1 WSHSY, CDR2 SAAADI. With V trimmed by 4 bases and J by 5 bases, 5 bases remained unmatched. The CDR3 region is CASSVPGTGYGYTF. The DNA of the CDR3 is TGCGCCAGCAGTGTTCCCGGGACAGGGTATGGCTACACCTTC.

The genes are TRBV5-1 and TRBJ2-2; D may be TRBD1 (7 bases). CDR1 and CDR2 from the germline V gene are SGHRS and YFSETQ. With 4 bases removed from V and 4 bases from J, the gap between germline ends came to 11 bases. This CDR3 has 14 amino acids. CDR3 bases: TGCGCCAGCAGCGGCCAGGGGGGCACCGGGGAGCTGTTTTTT. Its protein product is CASSGQGGTGELFF.

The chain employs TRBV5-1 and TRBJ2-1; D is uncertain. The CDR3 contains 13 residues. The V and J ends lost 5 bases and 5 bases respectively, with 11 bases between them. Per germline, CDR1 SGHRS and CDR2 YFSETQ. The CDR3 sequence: CASSLYNNNEQFF. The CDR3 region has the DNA TGCGCCAGCAGTTTATATAACAACAATGAGCAGTTCTTC.

CDR3 in amino acids: CASSSLQGASGNTIYF. CDR3 nucleotide sequence: TGTGCCAGCAGTTCCCTACAGGGGGCTTCTGGAAACACCATATATTTT. This chain links TRBV6-6 with TRBJ1-3, with 9 positions matching TRBD1. Germline V gives CDR1 MNHNY, CDR2 SVGAGI (reference sequence). J was trimmed by 1 base and V by 4 bases; bases with no gene match: 5. The CDR3 is 16 residues long.

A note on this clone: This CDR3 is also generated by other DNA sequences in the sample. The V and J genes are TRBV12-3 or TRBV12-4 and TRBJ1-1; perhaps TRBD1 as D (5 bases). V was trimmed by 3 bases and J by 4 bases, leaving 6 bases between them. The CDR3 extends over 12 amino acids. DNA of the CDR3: TGTGCCAGCAGTTTCGGGGGCACTGAAGCTTTCTTT. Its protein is CASSFGGTEAFF.

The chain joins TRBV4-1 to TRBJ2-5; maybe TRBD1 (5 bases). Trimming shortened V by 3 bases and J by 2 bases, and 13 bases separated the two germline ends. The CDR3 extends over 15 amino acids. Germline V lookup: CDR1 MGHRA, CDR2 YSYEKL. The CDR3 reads CASSHPPAGQETQYF. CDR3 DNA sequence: TGCGCCAGCAGCCACCCCCCCGCAGGGCAAGAGACCCAGTACTTC.

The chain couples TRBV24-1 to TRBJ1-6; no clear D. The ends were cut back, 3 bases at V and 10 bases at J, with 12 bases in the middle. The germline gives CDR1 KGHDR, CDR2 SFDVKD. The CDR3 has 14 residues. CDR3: CATSDGRAGSPLHF. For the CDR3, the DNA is TGTGCCACCAGTGATGGGAGGGCGGGCTCACCCCTCCACTTT.

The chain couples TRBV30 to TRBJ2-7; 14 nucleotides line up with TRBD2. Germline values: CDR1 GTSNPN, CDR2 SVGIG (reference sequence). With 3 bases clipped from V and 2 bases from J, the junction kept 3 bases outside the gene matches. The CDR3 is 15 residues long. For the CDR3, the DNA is TGTGCCTGGAGGAGACTAGCGGGGGGGCCCTACGAGCAGTACTTC. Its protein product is CAWRRLAGGPYEQYF.

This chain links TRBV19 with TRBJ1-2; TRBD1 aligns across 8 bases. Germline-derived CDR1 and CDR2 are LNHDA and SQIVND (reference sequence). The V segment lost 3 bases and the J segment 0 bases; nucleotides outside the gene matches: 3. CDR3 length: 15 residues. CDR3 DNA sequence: TGTGCCAGTAGTATGCCGGGACAGGCTAACTATGGCTACACCTTC. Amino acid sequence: CASSMPGQANYGYTF.

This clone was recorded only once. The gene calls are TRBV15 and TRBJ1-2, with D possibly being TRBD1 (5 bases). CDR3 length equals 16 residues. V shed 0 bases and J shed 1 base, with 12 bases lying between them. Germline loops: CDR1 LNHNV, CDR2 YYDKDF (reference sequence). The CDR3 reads CATSRDPRGDNYGYTF. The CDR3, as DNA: TGTGCCACCAGCAGAGATCCCCGGGGGGATAACTATGGCTACACCTTC.

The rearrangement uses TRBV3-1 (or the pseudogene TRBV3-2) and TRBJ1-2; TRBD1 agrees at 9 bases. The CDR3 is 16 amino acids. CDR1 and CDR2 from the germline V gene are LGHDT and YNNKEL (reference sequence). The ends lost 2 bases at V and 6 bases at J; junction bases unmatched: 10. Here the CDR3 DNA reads TGTGCCAGCAGCCAATTTTTCACAGGGGGCTCGAATGGCTACACCTTC. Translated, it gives CASSQFFTGGSNGYTF.

DNA for the CDR3: TGTGCCAGCAGCCCCGGGACTAGCGGGGTGGTAGATACGCAGTATTTT. Translated: CASSPGTSGVVDTQYF. V usage is TRBV11-3 and J usage is TRBJ2-3, with 13 bases aligning to TRBD2. Per germline, CDR1 SGHNT and CDR2 YENEEA. The junction had 7 bases not matched to a gene; V was cut back by 5 bases and J by 5 bases. This CDR3 contains 16 residues.

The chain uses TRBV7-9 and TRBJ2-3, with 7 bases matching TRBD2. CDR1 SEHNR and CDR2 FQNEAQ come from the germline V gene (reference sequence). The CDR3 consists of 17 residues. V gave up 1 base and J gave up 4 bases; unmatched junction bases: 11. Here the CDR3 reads CASSLGREGRPPDTQYF. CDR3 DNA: TGTGCCAGCAGCTTAGGGAGGGAGGGGCGCCCCCCAGATACGCAGTATTTT.

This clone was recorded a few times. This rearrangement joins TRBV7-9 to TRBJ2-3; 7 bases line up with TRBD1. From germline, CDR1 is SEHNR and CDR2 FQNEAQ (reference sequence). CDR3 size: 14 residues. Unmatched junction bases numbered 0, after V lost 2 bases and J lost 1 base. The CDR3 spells CASSLRGRTDTQYF. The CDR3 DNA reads TGTGCCAGCAGCTTAAGGGGGCGCACAGATACGCAGTATTTT.

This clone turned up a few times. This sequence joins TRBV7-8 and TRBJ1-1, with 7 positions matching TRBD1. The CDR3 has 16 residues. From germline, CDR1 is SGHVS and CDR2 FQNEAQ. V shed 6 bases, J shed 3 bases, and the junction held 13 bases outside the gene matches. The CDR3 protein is CASRLTGARVDTEAFF. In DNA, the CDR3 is TGTGCCAGCAGACTTACAGGGGCGAGGGTAGACACTGAAGCTTTCTTT.

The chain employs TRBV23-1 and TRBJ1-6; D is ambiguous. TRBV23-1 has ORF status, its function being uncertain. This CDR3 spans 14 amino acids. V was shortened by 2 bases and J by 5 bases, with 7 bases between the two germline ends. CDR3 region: CASSQPQDNSPLHF. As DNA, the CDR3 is TGCGCCAGCAGTCAACCCCAGGATAATTCACCCCTCCACTTT.

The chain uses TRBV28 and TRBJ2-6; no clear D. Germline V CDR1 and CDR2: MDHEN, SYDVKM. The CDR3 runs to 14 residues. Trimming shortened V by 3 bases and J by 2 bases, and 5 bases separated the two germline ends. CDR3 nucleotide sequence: TGTGCCAGCAGTTTGGCCACTGGGGCCAACGTCCTGACTTTC. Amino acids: CASSLATGANVLTF. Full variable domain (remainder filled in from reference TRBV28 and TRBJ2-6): DVKVTQSSRYLVKRTGEKVFLECVQDMDHENMFWYRQDPGLGLRLIYFSYDVKMKEKGDIPEGYSVSREKKERFSLILESASTNQTSMYLCASSLATGANVLTFGAGSRLTVL.

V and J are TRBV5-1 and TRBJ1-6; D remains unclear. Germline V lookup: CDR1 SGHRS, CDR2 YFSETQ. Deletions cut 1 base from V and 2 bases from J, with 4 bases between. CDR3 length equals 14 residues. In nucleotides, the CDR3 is TGCGCCAGCAGCTTGAACACCTATAATTCACCCCTCCACTTT. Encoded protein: CASSLNTYNSPLHF.

The CDR3 coding sequence is TGCGCCAGCAGCCCAGAAGACAGGAGCGGGGAGCTGTTTTTT. Translation gives CASSPEDRSGELFF. This chain connects TRBV5-1 to TRBJ2-2, with D possibly being TRBD1 (6 bases). There are 14 residues in the CDR3. Germline CDR1 SGHRS, CDR2 YFSETQ. The ends were cut back, 4 bases at V and 7 bases at J, with 14 bases in the middle.

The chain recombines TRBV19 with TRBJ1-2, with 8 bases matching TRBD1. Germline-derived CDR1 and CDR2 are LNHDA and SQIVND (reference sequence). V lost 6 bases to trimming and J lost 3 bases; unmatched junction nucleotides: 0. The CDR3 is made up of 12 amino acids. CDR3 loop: CASRTGDYGYTF. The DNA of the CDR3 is TGTGCCAGTAGGACAGGGGACTATGGCTACACCTTC.